Sequencing of this T cell receptor (beta chain) was carried out in a study of T-cell reconstitution after alpha-beta-depleted transplantation in children. Study findings and constraints: T-cell counts and diversity at one year following transplant were attributed mainly to newly produced T cells.

The library targeted TCRbeta and was prepared with unique molecular identifiers. TCRdb re-analysed the PCR reads in MiXCR, keeping a single row per CDR3 protein. In the table there are fewer than 150,000 distinct CDR3 sequences, 8% to 10% of which are singletons. CDR3 length equals 15 residues. The V and J ends lost 3 bases and 2 bases respectively, with 12 bases between them. Only a few counts were recorded for this clonotype. Its antigen remains unknown. The V gene is TRBV12-3 or TRBV12-4, the J gene TRBJ2-3; D possibly corresponds to TRBD1 (5 bases). This specimen consisted of PBMCs, mostly from graft donor cells, obtained 180 days after TCRalphabeta/CD19-depleted stem cell transplant. The receptor comes from a girl in the first two years of life who had a stem cell transplant for combined immunodeficiency, so the T cells may come from the graft donor. The CDR3 DNA sequence: TGTGCCAGCAGTTTGCCCGGTGGGGCCACAGATACGCAGTATTTT. This encodes CASSLPGGATDTQYF.